Presented here are 3 T cell receptor beta chains from one specimen sequenced in a study of shared clonotypes between healthy human individuals. Data came from immunoSEQ multiplex PCR; TCRdb stores just in-frame clones and leaves some out. The table includes about 2.3 million clones, under 95% detected once. Sequencing was performed on naive CD4+ T cells from PBMCs. The subset was: CD45RA+ positively selected. These receptor sequences come from a young man in good health. Some clones in this sample may be carry-over from other donors' samples.

Regarding this clone: The sample holds other DNA sequences that translate to the same CDR3. V and J are TRBV5-1 and TRBJ2-1, with a possible D match to TRBD2 (6 bases). The CDR3 spans 15 residues. Trimming left V 2 bases short and J 3 bases short, with 12 bases between. Germline V lookup: CDR1 SGHRS, CDR2 YFSETQ. CDR3 residues: CASSFGLADYNEQFF. The CDR3 DNA follows: TGCGCCAGCAGCTTCGGGTTAGCGGACTACAATGAGCAGTTCTTC. Using reference TRBV5-1 and TRBJ2-1 for the parts outside the CDR3, the full variable domain is KAGVTQTPRYLIKTRGQQVTLSCSPISGHRSVSWYQQTPGQGLQFLFEYFSETQRNKGNFPGRFSGRQFSNSRSEMNVSTLELGDSALYLCASSFGLADYNEQFFGPGTRLTVL.

This sequence joins TRBV6-6 and TRBJ2-7, with 8 bases matching TRBD1. The CDR3 length is 14 residues. The V gene's germline CDR1 is MNHNY and CDR2 SVGAGI (reference sequence). Germline trimming cut 2 bases from V and 6 bases from J; bases unmatched to any gene: 6. The CDR3 DNA follows: TGTGCCAGCAGTTACGAGACAGGGGTTAGCGAGCAGTACTTC. The encoded protein is CASSYETGVSEQYF.

This CDR3 is CASSIWGGSNQPQHF. The CDR3 DNA follows: TGTGCCAGTAGTATCTGGGGAGGAAGCAATCAGCCCCAGCATTTT. This chain connects TRBV19 to TRBJ1-5; D is ambiguous. Per the germline V gene, CDR1 is LNHDA and CDR2 is SQIVND (reference sequence). This CDR3 spans 15 amino acids. V was cut by 3 bases and J by 1 base, with 10 bases left in between.